This TCR beta chain comes out of a study of spatial heterogeneity in lung cancer. In the study overall: PBMC collected at follow-up were sequenced when available, a median of around 25 months after resection.

This sample's time point: blood at routine non-recurrence follow-up after resection. Tumor, nontumor lung or frozen PBMC supplied whole RNA, sequenced without sorting. Every molecule of TCR cDNA had its own unique molecular identifier. TCRdb re-called the 5' RACE reads through MiXCR, storing one row per CDR3 protein. The sample has roughly 120,000 distinct CDR3 sequences, more than 10% seen once. With V trimmed by 4 bases and J by 6 bases, 9 bases remained unmatched. Germline CDR1 SGHRS, CDR2 YFSETQ. CDR3 size: 16 residues. This clonotype was seen at least ten times. This TCR came from a male donor with early-stage non-small cell lung cancer. The chain has TRBV5-1 and TRBJ2-1, with TRBD1 identical over 11 bases. The sequenced sample was PBMCs, obtained at follow-up. CDR3 sequence (DNA): TGCGCCAGCAGCCTCGCCGGACAGGGGGCTTTCAATGAGCAGTTCTTC. Its protein product is CASSLAGQGAFNEQFF.